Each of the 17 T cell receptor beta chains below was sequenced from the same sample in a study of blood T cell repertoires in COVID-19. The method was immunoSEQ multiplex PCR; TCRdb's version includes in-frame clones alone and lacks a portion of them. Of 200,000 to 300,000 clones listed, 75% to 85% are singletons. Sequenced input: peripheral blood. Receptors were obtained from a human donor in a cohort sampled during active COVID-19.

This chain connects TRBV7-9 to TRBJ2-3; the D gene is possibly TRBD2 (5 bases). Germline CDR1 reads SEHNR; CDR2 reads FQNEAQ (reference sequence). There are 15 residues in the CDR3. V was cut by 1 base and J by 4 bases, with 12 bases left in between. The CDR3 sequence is CASSLGNGGADTQYF. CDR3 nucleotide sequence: TGTGCCAGCAGCTTAGGCAATGGAGGAGCAGATACGCAGTATTTT.

The DNA for the CDR3 is TGTGCCAGCAGCGTATGGTCCGGGTTGAACACTGAAGCTTTCTTT. Translated, it gives CASSVWSGLNTEAFF. This rearrangement joins TRBV9 to TRBJ1-1, with no clear D. CDR1 is SGDLS and CDR2 is YYNGEE in the germline V gene. The CDR3 length is 15 residues. V was pared by 1 base and J by 0 bases, with 10 bases between.

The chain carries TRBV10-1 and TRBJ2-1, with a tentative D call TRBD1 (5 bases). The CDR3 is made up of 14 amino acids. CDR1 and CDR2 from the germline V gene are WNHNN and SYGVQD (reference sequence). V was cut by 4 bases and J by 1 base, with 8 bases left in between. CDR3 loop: CASSAGISYNEQFF. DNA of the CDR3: TGCGCCAGCAGTGCAGGGATTTCCTACAATGAGCAGTTCTTC.

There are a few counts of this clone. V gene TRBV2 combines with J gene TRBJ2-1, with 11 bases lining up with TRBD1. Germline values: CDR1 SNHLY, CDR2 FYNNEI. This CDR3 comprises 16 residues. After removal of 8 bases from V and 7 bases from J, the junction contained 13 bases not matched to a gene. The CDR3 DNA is TGTGCCAGCCGACGACTTAGGGACAGGGGGAGGAATGAGCAGTTCTTC. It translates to CASRRLRDRGRNEQFF.

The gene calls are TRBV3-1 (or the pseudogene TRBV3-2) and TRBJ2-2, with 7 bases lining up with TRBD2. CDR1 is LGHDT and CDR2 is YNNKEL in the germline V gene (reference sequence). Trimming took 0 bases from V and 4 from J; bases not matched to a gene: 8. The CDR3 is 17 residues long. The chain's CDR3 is CASSQDTSAAITGELFF. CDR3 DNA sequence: TGTGCCAGCAGCCAAGATACTAGCGCCGCGATCACCGGGGAGCTGTTTTTT.

Here the CDR3 reads CATSPGSAEQYF. Written as DNA, the CDR3 is TGTGCCACCTCCCCGGGGTCCGCCGAGCAGTACTTC. J is TRBJ2-7 and V is TRBV6-5; weak D call: TRBD2 (5 bases). The CDR3 has 12 amino acids. The V gene lost 10 bases and the J gene lost 6 bases, with 16 bases spanning the gap. In germline, CDR1 is MNHEY, CDR2 SVGAGI.

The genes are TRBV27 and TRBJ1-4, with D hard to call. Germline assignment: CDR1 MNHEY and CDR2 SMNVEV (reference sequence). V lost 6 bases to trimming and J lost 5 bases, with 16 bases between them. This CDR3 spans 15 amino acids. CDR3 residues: CASSPGGRTNEKLFF. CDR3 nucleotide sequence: TGTGCCAGCAGCCCCGGAGGCCGAACCAATGAAAAACTGTTTTTT.

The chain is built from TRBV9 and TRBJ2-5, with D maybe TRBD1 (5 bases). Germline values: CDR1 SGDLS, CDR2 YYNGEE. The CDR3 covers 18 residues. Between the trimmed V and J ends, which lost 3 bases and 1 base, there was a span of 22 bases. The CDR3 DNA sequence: TGTGCCAGCAGCGCCAGGCAGGGAAGGTCCAGCATCCAAGAGACCCAGTACTTC. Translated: CASSARQGRSSIQETQYF.

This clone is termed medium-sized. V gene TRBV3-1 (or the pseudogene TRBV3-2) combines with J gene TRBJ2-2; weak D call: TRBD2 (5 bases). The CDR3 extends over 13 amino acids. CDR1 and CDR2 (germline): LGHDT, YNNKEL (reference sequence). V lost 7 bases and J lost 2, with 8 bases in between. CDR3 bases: TGTGCCAGCACCAGACTAAACACCGGGGAGCTGTTTTTT. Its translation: CASTRLNTGELFF.

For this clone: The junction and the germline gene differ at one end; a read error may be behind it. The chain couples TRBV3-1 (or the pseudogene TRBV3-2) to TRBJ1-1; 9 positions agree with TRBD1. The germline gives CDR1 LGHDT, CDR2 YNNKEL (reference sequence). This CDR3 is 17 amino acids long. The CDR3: CASSKDTGGAMNTEAFF. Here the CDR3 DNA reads TGTGCCAGCAGCAAAGATACAGGGGGCGCGATGAACACTGAAGCTTTCTTT.

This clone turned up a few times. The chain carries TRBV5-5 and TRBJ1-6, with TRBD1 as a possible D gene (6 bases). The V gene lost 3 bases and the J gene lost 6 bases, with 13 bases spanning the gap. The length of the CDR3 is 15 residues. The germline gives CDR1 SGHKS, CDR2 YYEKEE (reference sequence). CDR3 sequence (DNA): TGTGCCAGCAGCTCGCAGGGGCCTCCTAATTCACCCCTCCACTTT. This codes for CASSSQGPPNSPLHF.

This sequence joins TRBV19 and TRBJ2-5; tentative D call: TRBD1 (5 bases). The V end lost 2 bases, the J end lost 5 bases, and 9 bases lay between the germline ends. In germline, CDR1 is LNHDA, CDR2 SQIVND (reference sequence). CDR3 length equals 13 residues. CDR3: CASSITAGETQYF. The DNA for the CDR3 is TGTGCCAGTAGTATAACGGCAGGGGAGACCCAGTACTTC.

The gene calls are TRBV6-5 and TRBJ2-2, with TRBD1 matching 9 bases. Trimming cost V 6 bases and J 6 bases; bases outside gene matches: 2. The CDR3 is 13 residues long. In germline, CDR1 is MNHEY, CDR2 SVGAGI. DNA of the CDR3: TGTGCCAGCAGAAACAGGGGGCCCGGGGAGCTGTTTTTT. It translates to CASRNRGPGELFF.

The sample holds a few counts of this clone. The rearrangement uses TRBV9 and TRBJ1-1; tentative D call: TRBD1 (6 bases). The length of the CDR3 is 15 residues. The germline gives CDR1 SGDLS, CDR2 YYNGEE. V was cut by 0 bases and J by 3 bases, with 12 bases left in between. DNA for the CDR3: TGTGCCAGCAGCGTAGAGTCCAGGGGATACACTGAAGCTTTCTTT. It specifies CASSVESRGYTEAFF.

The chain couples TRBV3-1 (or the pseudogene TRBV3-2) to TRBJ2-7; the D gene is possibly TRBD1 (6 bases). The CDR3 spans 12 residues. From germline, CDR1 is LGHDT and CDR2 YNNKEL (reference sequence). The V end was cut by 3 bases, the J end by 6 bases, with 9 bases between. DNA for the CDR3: TGTGCCAGCAGCCAGGGGGCCGTCGAGCAGTACTTC. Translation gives CASSQGAVEQYF.

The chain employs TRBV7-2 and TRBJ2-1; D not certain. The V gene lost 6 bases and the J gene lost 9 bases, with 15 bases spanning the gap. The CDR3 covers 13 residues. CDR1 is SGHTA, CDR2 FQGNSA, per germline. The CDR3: CASRGFAGVEQFF. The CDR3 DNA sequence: TGTGCCAGCAGGGGTTTCGCTGGAGTTGAGCAGTTCTTC. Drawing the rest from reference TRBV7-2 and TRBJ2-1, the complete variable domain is GAGVSQSPSNKVTEKGKDVELRCDPISGHTALYWYRQSLGQGLEFLIYFQGNSAPDKSGLPSDRFSAERTGGSVSTLTIQRTQQEDSAVYLCASRGFAGVEQFFGPGTRLTVL.

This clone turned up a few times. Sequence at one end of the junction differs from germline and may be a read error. The CDR3 reads CASRLGLTGRNTEAFF. The CDR3 region has the DNA TGTGCCAGCAGATTGGGGTTGACAGGACGCAACACTGAAGCTTTCTTT. This chain uses TRBV5-4 with TRBJ1-1; weak D call: TRBD1 (6 bases). The CDR3 length is 16 residues. Germline-derived CDR1 and CDR2 are SGHNT and YYREEE (reference sequence).